The TCR beta chain described here comes from a study of blood T cell repertoires in COVID-19. Study details: Spain, Italy and the United States supplied samples that represented acute and convalescent COVID-19. In each case, the material was cDNA or gDNA derived from T cells, B-cell-depleted T cells, or PBMCs.

The CDR3 consists of 14 residues. V was cut by 3 bases and J by 1 base, with 12 bases left in between. The germline CDR1 and CDR2 sequences are GTSNPN and SVGIG (reference sequence). How the authors handled the data: Scientists estimated how many nucleated cells there were by amplifying reference gene primers. Libraries were prepared by immunoSEQ multiplex PCR; TCRdb keeps only in-frame clonotypes and omits some of them. The D gene and trimming were derived from the DNA, and the V and J assignments and clone size from that table. The top ten hold about an eighth of the sample, which has 60,000 to 75,000 clones, around nine tenths seen once.

This TCR was sampled from a woman aged 55-69 years with acute or convalescent COVID-19. This rearrangement joins TRBV30 to TRBJ1-2, with D tentatively TRBD1 (5 bases). Material for sequencing was peripheral blood. The CDR3 sequence is CAWRGWGDNYGYTF. The DNA for the CDR3 is TGTGCCTGGAGAGGTTGGGGGGATAACTATGGCTACACCTTC.